Listed below are T cell receptor beta chains from one sample, sequenced in a study of cytotoxic CD8 clonotypes in ibrutinib-treated CLL. Only in-frame clones appear in the TCRdb table, and some are missing; sequencing was by immunoSEQ multiplex PCR. The profile shows hundreds of thousands of clones, around 70% of them singletons. This sample comprised PBMCs, obtained after 24 months of ibrutinib treatment. All receptors derive from a human donor with chronic lymphocytic leukemia. Each CDR3 is given with its conserved first and last residue.

v_call	j_call	cdr3_aa
TRBV9	TRBJ1-6	CASSVGRDNSPLHF
TRBV7-3	TRBJ2-1	CASSNSDRRNEQFF
TRBV2	TRBJ1-4	CASTHILNEKLFF
TRBV19	TRBJ2-7	CASSIGGNEQYF
TRBV11-2	TRBJ2-1	CASSAGTGEDEQFF
TRBV13	TRBJ2-5	CASSLNREETQYF
TRBV6-5	TRBJ2-7	CASSYEGQLYEQYF
TRBV30	TRBJ2-3	CAWSVGDVGDTQYF
TRBV27	TRBJ1-1	CASSPGGGPEAFF
TRBV20-1	TRBJ2-7	CSAGGEQYF
TRBV29-1	TRBJ1-1	CSVAGGNTEAFF
TRBV7-2	TRBJ1-2	CASSSTSAGGGYTF
TRBV10-2	TRBJ1-5	CASSESMWGGQPQHF
TRBV28	TRBJ2-1	CASSAANGGEQFF
TRBV7-8	TRBJ1-5	CASSLAYSNQPQHF
TRBV27	TRBJ2-3	CASSSIQTGGVNTQYF
TRBV15	TRBJ2-7	CATSPGQSYEQYF
TRBV5-6	TRBJ1-2	CASSTNGQGNYGYTF
TRBV11-3	TRBJ2-1	CASSHRDSFNNEQFF
TRBV6-6	TRBJ1-2	CASSPSGTVYGYTF
TRBV18	TRBJ1-2	CASSKETGGFGGYTF
TRBV6-5	TRBJ1-2	CASSYSNQGDGYTF
TRBV6-7	TRBJ2-3	CASSPTYASGFRGTDTQYF